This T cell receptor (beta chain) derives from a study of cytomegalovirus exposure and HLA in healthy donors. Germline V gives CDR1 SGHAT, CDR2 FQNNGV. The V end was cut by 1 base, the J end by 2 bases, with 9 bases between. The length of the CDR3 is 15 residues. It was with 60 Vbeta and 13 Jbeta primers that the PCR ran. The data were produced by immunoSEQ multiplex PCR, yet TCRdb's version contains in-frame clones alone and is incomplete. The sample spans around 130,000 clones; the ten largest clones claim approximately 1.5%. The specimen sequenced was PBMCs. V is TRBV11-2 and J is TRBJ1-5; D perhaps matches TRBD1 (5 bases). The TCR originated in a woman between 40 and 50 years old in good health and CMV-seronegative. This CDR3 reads CASSLGVGGNQPQHF. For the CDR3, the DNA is TGTGCCAGCAGCTTAGGGGTAGGGGGCAATCAGCCCCAGCATTTT.